The subject of this entry is one TCR beta chain. The antigen remains unidentified. V shed 0 bases and J 1 base; nucleotides not matched to a gene: 13. The CDR3 is made up of 19 amino acids. Germline CDR1 reads SGHRS; CDR2 reads YFSETQ. This entry is derived from a study of cytomegalovirus exposure and HLA in healthy donors. Unrecorded immune exposure was likely among donors, who were nominally healthy when sampled. Study conclusions and caveats: Cytomegalovirus status was reportedly diagnosed by the classifier with high sensitivity and specificity. Sequencing artifact likely explains a cluster of highly shared sequence variants. Later on, an analysis tied 15,000 to 20,000 TCR beta sequences to HLA alleles at 0.05 false discovery rate.

Primers included in the PCR were 60 Vbeta and 13 Jbeta primers. The protocol was immunoSEQ multiplex PCR, while the TCRdb copy is restricted to in-frame clones and leaves out a portion. The data contain about 200,000 clones, 70% to 80% of them singletons. The material sequenced was PBMCs. The TCR was taken from a woman aged 25 to 39 in good health and CMV-seropositive. The chain joins TRBV5-1 to TRBJ2-4; 7 bases fit TRBD2. The CDR3 loop is CASSLEGGRRVLAKNIQYF. In nucleotides, the CDR3 is TGCGCCAGCAGCTTGGAGGGCGGGAGAAGGGTTCTGGCCAAAAACATTCAGTACTTC.